This is a list of T cell receptor beta chains from one sample in a study of blood T cell repertoires in COVID-19. The data were produced by immunoSEQ multiplex PCR, yet TCRdb's version contains in-frame clones alone and is incomplete. The sample holds 95,000 to 150,000 clones, about 86% seen once. The specimen was peripheral blood. The receptors were sampled from a man older than 75 with active or convalescent COVID-19. CDR3s include the opening cysteine and the closing phenylalanine or tryptophan. A D gene is named only where the DNA matches it firmly. Size is stated for part of the rows, as once, few or many counts, or as a class when the clone is expanded.

TRBD1,TRBJ2-7,TRBV7-9,NA,CASSSKTGGYEQYF,TGTGCCAGCAGCTCCAAGACAGGGGGCTACGAGCAGTACTTC
TRBD1,TRBJ1-2,TRBV7-9,once,CASRPGTGDGYTF,TGTGCCAGCAGGCCCGGGACAGGGGACGGCTACACCTTC
NA,TRBJ1-3,TRBV18,NA,CASSRTDSGNTIYF,TGTGCCAGCTCACGGACAGACTCTGGAAACACCATATATTTT
NA,TRBJ2-4,TRBV19,once,CASSIVAGALANIQYF,TGTGCCAGTAGTATAGTTGCGGGTGCCCTCGCAAACATTCAGTACTTC
NA,TRBJ2-7,TRBV11-2,NA,CASSPSVRTGNYEQYF,TGTGCCAGCAGCCCCTCGGTCCGAACAGGTAACTACGAGCAGTACTTC
NA,TRBJ2-5,TRBV5-1,once,CASSLVGGVEETQYF,TGCGCCAGCAGCTTGGTCGGGGGAGTGGAAGAGACCCAGTACTTC
TRBD1,TRBJ2-6,TRBV19,NA,CASRGQGGSGANVLTF,TGTGCCAGTAGGGGACAGGGGGGCTCTGGGGCCAACGTCCTGACTTTC
TRBD1,TRBJ1-2,TRBV29-1,NA,CSVRGQGVDGYTF,TGCAGCGTACGGGGACAGGGGGTAGATGGCTACACCTTC
NA,TRBJ2-7,TRBV18,once,CASSSNRDYEQYF,TGTGCCAGCTCATCGAACAGGGACTACGAGCAGTACTTC
TRBD1,TRBJ2-3,TRBV5-1,NA,CASSFDRVQADTQYF,TGCGCCAGCAGCTTCGACAGGGTTCAAGCAGATACGCAGTATTTT
NA,TRBJ1-1,TRBV6-5,NA,CASRSWGGRTTEAFF,TGTGCCAGCAGAAGTTGGGGAGGGAGAACGACTGAAGCTTTCTTT
NA,TRBJ2-3,TRBV7-2,NA,CASSLNRADTQYF,TGTGCCAGCAGCCTTAACAGGGCCGATACGCAGTATTTT
NA,TRBJ2-7,TRBV6-5,once,CASSRGLNHNYEQYF,TGTGCCAGCAGCCGAGGACTGAACCACAATTACGAGCAGTACTTC
NA,TRBJ1-6,TRBV5-1,NA,CASSLDTGRSPLHF,TGCGCCAGCAGCTTGGACACAGGGAGATCACCCCTCCACTTT
TRBD1,TRBJ2-7,TRBV7-6,once,CASSPRTGGNEQYF,TGTGCCAGCAGCCCTCGGACAGGGGGCAACGAGCAGTACTTC
NA,TRBJ2-2,TRBV28,NA,CASSGASTGELFF,TGTGCCAGCAGTGGGGCGAGCACCGGGGAGCTGTTTTTT
TRBD1,TRBJ2-1,TRBV19,NA,CASSLPGGASYNEQFF,TGTGCCAGTAGTTTACCAGGGGGCGCGTCCTACAATGAGCAGTTCTTC
TRBD1,TRBJ2-3,TRBV19,NA,CASSIRRTGDTDTQYF,TGTGCCAGTAGTATACGTCGCACAGGGGATACAGATACGCAGTATTTT
NA,TRBJ1-5,TRBV7-9,NA,CAITNPGKPQHF,TGTGCCATCACTAACCCGGGGAAGCCCCAGCATTTT
NA,TRBJ1-1,TRBV7-3,NA,CASSPRLDTEAFF,TGTGCCAGCAGCCCCCGGTTGGACACTGAAGCTTTCTTT
TRBD1,TRBJ1-1,TRBV2,NA,CASSAMRQGSEAFF,TGTGCCAGCAGTGCTATGAGACAGGGATCCGAAGCTTTCTTT
NA,TRBJ1-5,TRBV28,NA,CASTPRVLSNQPQHF,TGTGCCAGCACCCCCCGGGTCCTTAGCAATCAGCCCCAGCATTTT
TRBD1,TRBJ2-7,TRBV27,once,CATGTGAFYEQYF,TGTGCCACCGGGACAGGGGCCTTCTACGAGCAGTACTTC
NA,TRBJ1-3,TRBV7-2,once,CASSSTSGNTIYF,TGTGCCAGCAGTTCGACATCTGGAAACACCATATATTTT
NA,TRBJ1-2,TRBV6-5,NA,CASSSAGLIYGYTF,TGTGCCAGCAGTTCCGCAGGGCTAATCTATGGCTACACCTTC
TRBD1,TRBJ1-2,TRBV5-4,NA,CASSPTTGNYGYTF,TGTGCCAGCAGCCCTACGACAGGGAACTATGGCTACACCTTC
TRBD2,TRBJ2-5,TRBV6-1,NA,CASSEGGLAWETQYF,TGTGCCAGCAGTGAAGGGGGACTAGCGTGGGAGACCCAGTACTTC
TRBD1,TRBJ1-3,TRBV7-2,NA,CASSLGTGFSGNTIYF,TGTGCCAGCAGCTTAGGGACAGGATTCTCTGGAAACACCATATATTTT
NA,TRBJ2-5,TRBV5-1,NA,CASSSSPQETQYF,TGCGCCAGCAGCTCTTCCCCCCAAGAGACCCAGTACTTC
NA,TRBJ1-1,TRBV5-1,NA,CASSLDGGLGHTEAFF,TGCGCCAGCAGCTTGGACGGGGGGCTTGGTCACACTGAAGCTTTCTTT
TRBD1,TRBJ1-3,TRBV4-1,many,CASSPGGSGFAGNTIYF,TGCGCCAGCAGCCCAGGGGGTTCGGGCTTCGCTGGAAACACCATATATTTT
NA,TRBJ2-3,TRBV6-4,NA,CASSFQSGFSDTQYF,TGTGCCAGCAGTTTCCAATCGGGGTTTTCAGATACGCAGTATTTT
NA,TRBJ2-2,TRBV2,NA,CASGRRGTGELFF,TGTGCCAGCGGACGAAGGGGGACCGGGGAGCTGTTTTTT
NA,TRBJ2-5,TRBV7-2,NA,CASSLLRQETQYF,TGTGCCAGCAGCTTACTCCGCCAAGAGACCCAGTACTTC